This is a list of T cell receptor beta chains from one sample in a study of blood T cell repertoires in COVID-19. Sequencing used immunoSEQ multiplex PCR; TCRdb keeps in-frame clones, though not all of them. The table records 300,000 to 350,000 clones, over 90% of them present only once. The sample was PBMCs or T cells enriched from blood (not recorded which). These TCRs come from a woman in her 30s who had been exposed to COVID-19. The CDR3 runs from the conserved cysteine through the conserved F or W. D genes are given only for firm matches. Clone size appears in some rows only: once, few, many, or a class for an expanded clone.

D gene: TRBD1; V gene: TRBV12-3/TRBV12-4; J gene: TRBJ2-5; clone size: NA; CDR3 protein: CASRHRGYETQYF; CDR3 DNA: TGTGCCAGCAGACACAGGGGGTACGAGACCCAGTACTTC
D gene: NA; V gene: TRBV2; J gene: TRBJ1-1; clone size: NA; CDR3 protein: CASLRVDYTEAFF; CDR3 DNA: TGTGCCAGTCTCAGGGTTGATTACACTGAAGCTTTCTTT
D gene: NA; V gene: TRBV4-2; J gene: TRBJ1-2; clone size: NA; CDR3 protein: CASSQGGANANYGYTF; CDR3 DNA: TGTGCCAGCAGCCAAGGAGGCGCAAACGCTAACTATGGCTACACCTTC
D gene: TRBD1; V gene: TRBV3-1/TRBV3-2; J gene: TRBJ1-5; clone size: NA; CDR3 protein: CASSREGQGHQPQHF; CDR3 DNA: TGTGCCAGCAGCCGAGAGGGACAGGGCCATCAGCCCCAGCATTTT
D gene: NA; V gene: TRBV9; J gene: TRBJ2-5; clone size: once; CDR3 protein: CASSVEGLEETQYF; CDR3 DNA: TGTGCCAGCAGCGTAGAGGGACTGGAAGAGACCCAGTACTTC
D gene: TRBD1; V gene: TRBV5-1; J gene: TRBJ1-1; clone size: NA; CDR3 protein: CASSLAIQGVNTEAFF; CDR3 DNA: TGCGCCAGCAGCTTGGCCATACAGGGGGTGAACACTGAAGCTTTCTTT
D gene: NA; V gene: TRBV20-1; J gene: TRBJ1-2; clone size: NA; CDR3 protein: CSARLSYGYTF; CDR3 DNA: TGCAGTGCTAGACTCAGCTATGGCTACACCTTC
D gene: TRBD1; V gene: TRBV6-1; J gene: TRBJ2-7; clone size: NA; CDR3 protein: CASSEGDRLAYEQYF; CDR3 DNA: TGTGCCAGCAGTGAAGGGGACAGGCTGGCCTACGAGCAGTACTTC
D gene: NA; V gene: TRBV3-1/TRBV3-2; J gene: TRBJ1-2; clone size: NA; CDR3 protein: CASSQGGSGYTF; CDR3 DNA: TGTGCCAGCAGCCAAGGGGGCTCTGGCTACACCTTC
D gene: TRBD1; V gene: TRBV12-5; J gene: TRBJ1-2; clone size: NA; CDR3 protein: CASGLLGTGVDGYTF; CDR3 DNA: TGTGCTAGTGGTTTGCTGGGGACAGGGGTGGATGGCTACACCTTC
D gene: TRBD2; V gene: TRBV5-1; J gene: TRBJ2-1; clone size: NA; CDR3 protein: CASSYSGGAINEQFF; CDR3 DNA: TGCGCCAGCAGCTATAGCGGGGGGGCAATAAATGAGCAGTTCTTC
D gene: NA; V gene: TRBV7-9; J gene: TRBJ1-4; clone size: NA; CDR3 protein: CASSPDPRGEKLFF; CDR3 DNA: TGTGCCAGCAGCCCGGACCCGCGGGGTGAAAAACTGTTTTTT
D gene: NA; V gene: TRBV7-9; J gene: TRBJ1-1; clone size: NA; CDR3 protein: CASSTPKVADTEAFF; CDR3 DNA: TGTGCCAGCAGCACCCCCAAAGTAGCGGACACTGAAGCTTTCTTT
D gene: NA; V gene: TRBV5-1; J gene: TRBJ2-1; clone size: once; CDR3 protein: CASSSGLVYNEQFF; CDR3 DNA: TGCGCCAGCAGCTCGGGACTGGTCTACAATGAGCAGTTCTTC
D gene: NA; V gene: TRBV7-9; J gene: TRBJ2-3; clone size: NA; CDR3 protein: CASSGGLPSADTQYF; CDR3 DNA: TGTGCCAGCAGCGGCGGGCTCCCATCTGCAGATACGCAGTATTTT
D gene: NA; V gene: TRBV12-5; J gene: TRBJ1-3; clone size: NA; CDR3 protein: CASGLDAAGSGNTIYF; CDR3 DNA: TGTGCTAGTGGTTTGGACGCCGCGGGCTCTGGAAACACCATATATTTT
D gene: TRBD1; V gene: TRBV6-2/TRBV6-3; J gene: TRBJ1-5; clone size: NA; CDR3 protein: CASSYDSDRPYNQPQHF; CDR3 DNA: TGTGCCAGCAGTTACGACTCGGACAGGCCCTACAATCAGCCCCAGCATTTT
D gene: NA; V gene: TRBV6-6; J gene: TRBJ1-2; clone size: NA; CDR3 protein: CASSYGTMGGYTF; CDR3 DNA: TGTGCCAGCAGTTACGGGACAATGGGGGGCTACACCTTC
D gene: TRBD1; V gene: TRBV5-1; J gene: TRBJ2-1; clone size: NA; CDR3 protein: CASSWTGDEQFF; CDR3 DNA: TGCGCCAGCAGCTGGACAGGGGATGAGCAGTTCTTC
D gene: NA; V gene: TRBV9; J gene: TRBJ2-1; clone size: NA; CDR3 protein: CASSVEGDDYNEQFF; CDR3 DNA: TGTGCCAGCAGCGTAGAGGGGGACGATTACAATGAGCAGTTCTTC
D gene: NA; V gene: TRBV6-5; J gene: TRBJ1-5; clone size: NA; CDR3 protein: CASRLGLRSNQPQHF; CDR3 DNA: TGTGCCAGCAGACTGGGACTTCGGAGCAATCAGCCCCAGCATTTT
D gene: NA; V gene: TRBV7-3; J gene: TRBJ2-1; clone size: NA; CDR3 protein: CASSLLGPYNEQFF; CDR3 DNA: TGTGCCAGCAGCTTATTGGGGCCCTACAATGAGCAGTTCTTC
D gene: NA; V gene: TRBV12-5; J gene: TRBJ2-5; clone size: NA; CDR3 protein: CASGLVRGQGGWETQYF; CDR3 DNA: TGTGCTAGTGGTTTGGTACGCGGACAGGGAGGGTGGGAGACCCAGTACTTC
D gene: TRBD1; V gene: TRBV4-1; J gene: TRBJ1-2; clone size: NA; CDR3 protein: CASSQMGQGGSLDYGYTF; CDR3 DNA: TGCGCCAGCAGCCAAATGGGACAGGGGGGTAGCTTAGACTATGGCTACACCTTC
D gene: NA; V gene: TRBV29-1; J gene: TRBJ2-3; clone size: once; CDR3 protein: CSVGGHTIGTDTQYF; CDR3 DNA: TGCAGCGTTGGGGGCCATACTATCGGCACAGATACGCAGTATTTT
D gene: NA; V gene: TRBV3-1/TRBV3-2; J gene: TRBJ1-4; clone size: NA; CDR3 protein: CASSQGNRVVNEKLFF; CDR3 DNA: TGTGCCAGCAGCCAAGGCAACAGGGTCGTTAATGAAAAACTGTTTTTT
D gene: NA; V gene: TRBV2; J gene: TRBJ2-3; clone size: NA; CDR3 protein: CANSRGAGSTDTQYF; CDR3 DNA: TGTGCCAACTCCCGAGGGGCGGGGTCCACAGATACGCAGTATTTT
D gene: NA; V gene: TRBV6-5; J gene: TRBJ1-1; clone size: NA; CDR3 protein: CASSYYGAEAFF; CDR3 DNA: TGTGCCAGCAGTTACTACGGAGCAGAAGCTTTCTTT
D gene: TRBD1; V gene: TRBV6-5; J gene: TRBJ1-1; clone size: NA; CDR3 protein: CASYRGQSTEAFF; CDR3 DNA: TGTGCCTCATACAGGGGGCAGAGCACTGAAGCTTTCTTT
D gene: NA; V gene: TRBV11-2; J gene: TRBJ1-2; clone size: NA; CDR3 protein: CASSLDQTGYGYTF; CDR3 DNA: TGTGCCAGCAGCTTAGATCAAACAGGGTATGGCTACACCTTC
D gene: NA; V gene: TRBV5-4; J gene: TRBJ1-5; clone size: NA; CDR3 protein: CASSFGGQTNQPQHF; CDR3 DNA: TGTGCCAGCAGCTTTGGTGGACAGACTAATCAGCCCCAGCATTTT
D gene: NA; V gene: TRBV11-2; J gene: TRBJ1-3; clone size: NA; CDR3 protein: CASSTLRGISGNTIYF; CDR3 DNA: TGTGCCAGCAGCACCCTACGGGGGATCTCTGGAAACACCATATATTTT
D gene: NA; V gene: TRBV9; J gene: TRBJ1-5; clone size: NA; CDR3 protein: CASSLSDSNQPQHF; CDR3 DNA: TGTGCCAGCAGCTTGAGCGATAGCAATCAGCCCCAGCATTTT
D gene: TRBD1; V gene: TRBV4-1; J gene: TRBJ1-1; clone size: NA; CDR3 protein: CASSPRRGQGKTEAFF; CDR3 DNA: TGCGCCAGCAGCCCGAGAAGAGGACAGGGAAAGACTGAAGCTTTCTTT
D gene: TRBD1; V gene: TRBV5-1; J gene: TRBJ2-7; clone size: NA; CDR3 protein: CASSARQGSGQYF; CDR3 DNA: TGCGCCAGCAGCGCCCGACAGGGGTCGGGGCAGTACTTC
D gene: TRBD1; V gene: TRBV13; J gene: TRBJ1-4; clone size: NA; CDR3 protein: CASSFGGGLANEKLFF; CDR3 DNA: TGTGCCAGCAGCTTCGGAGGGGGCTTAGCTAATGAAAAACTGTTTTTT
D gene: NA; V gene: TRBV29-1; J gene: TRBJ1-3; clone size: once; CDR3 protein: CSVKQVLSGNTIYF; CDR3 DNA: TGCAGCGTTAAACAGGTCCTCTCTGGAAACACCATATATTTT
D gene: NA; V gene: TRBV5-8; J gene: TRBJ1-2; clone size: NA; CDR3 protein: CASSLRQTGRYGYTF; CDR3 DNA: TGTGCCAGCAGCCTCCGACAGACCGGTCGTTATGGCTACACCTTC
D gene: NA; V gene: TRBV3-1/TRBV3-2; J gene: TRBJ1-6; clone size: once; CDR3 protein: CASTSKWYNSPLHF; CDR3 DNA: TGTGCCAGCACCAGTAAATGGTATAATTCACCCCTCCACTTT
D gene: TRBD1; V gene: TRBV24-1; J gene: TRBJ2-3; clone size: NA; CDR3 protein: CATSDFSRGRGPDTQYF; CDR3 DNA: TGTGCCACCAGTGATTTTAGTAGGGGGCGCGGCCCAGATACGCAGTATTTT
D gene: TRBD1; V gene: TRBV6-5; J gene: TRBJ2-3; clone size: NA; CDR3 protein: CASSQAGQADTQYF; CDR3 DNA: TGTGCCAGCAGCCAAGCCGGACAGGCCGATACGCAGTATTTT
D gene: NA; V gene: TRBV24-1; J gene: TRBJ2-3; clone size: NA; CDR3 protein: CATSDYRVTDTQYF; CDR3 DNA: TGTGCCACCAGTGATTACAGGGTGACAGATACGCAGTATTTT
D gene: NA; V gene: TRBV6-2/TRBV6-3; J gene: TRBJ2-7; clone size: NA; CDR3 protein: CASSYVVTGHEQYF; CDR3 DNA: TGTGCCAGCAGTTACGTGGTCACAGGCCACGAGCAGTACTTC
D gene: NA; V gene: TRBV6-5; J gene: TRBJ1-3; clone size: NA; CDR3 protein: CASRRPYVDTIYF; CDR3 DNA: TGTGCCAGCAGGCGGCCCTACGTAGACACCATATATTTT
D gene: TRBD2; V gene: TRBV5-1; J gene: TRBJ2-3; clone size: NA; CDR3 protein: CASSLPVRGAGDTQYF; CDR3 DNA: TGCGCCAGCAGCTTGCCGGTGCGGGGGGCGGGAGATACGCAGTATTTT
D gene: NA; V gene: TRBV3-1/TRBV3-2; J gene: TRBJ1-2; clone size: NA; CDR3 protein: CASSQGPAGMGGYTF; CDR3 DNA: TGTGCCAGCAGCCAAGGCCCCGCAGGGATGGGAGGCTACACCTTC
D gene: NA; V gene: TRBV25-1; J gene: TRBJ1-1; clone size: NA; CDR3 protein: CASSDGWQGGYVGTEAFF; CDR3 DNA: TGTGCCAGCAGTGACGGTTGGCAGGGCGGTTACGTGGGCACTGAAGCTTTCTTT
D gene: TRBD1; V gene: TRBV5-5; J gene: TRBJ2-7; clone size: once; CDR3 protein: CASSFGTGWHEQYF; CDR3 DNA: TGTGCCAGCAGCTTTGGGACAGGGTGGCACGAGCAGTACTTC
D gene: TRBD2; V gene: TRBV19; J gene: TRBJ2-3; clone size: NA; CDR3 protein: CASSIERGARDTQYF; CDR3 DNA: TGTGCCAGTAGTATCGAGCGGGGGGCCAGAGATACGCAGTATTTT
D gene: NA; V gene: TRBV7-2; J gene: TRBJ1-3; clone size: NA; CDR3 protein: CASSSPSKTGNTIYF; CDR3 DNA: TGTGCCAGCAGTTCTCCGTCTAAAACTGGAAACACCATATATTTT
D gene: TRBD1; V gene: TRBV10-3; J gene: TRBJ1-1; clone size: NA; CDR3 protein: CAISDQGGTEAFF; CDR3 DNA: TGTGCCATCAGTGATCAGGGGGGCACTGAAGCTTTCTTT
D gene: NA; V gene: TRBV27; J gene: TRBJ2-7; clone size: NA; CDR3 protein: CASSADSYEQYF; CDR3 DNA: TGTGCCAGCAGCGCAGACAGCTACGAGCAGTACTTC
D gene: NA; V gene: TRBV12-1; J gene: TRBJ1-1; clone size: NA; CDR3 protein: CASSGKRHENTEAFF; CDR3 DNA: TGTGCCAGCAGCGGAAAAAGACACGAGAACACTGAAGCTTTCTTT
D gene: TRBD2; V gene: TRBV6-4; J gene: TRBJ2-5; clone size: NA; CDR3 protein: CASSPLAGSQETQYF; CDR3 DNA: TGTGCCAGCAGTCCCCTAGCGGGGAGTCAAGAGACCCAGTACTTC
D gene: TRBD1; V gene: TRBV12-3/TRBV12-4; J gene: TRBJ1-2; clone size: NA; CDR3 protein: CASSWTGYGYTF; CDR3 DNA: TGTGCCAGCAGTTGGACAGGCTATGGCTACACCTTC